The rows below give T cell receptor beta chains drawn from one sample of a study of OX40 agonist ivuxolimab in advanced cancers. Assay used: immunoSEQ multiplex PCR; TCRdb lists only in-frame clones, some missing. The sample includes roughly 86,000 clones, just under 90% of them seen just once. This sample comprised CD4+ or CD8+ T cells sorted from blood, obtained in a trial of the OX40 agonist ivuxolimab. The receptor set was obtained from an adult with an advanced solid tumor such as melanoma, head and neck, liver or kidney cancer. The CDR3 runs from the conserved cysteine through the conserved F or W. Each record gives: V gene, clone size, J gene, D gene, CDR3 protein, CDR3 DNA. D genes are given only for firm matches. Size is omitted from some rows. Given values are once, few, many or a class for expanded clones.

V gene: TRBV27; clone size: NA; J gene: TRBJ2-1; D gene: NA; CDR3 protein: CASSLSSAPPYNEQFF; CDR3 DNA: TGTGCCAGCAGTTTAAGTTCTGCTCCTCCATACAATGAGCAGTTCTTC
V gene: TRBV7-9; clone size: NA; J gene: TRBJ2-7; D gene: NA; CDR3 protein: CASSAGGPYEQYF; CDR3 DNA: TGTGCCAGCAGCGCAGGGGGGCCCTACGAGCAGTACTTC
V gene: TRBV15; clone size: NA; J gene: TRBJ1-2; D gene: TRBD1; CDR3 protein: CATSSGTGDRYTF; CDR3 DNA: TGTGCCACCAGCAGCGGGACAGGGGATCGCTACACCTTC
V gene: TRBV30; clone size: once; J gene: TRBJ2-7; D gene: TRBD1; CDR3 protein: CAWSARPDRVRFEQYF; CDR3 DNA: TGTGCCTGGAGTGCGCGCCCCGACAGGGTACGATTCGAGCAGTACTTC
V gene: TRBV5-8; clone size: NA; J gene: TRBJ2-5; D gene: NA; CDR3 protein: CASSPGRTSSPQETQYF; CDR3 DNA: TGTGCCAGCAGCCCAGGACGTACTTCCTCCCCGCAAGAGACCCAGTACTTC
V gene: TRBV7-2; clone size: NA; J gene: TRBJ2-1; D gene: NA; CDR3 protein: CASSLAAPERGNEQFF; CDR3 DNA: TGTGCCAGCAGCTTAGCCGCCCCCGAGAGAGGCAATGAGCAGTTCTTC
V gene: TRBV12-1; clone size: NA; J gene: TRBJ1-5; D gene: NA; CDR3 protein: CASSPSNNQPQHF; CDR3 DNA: TGTGCCAGCAGCCCCAGCAACAATCAGCCCCAGCATTTT
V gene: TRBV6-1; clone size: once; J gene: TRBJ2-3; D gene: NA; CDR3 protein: CASSVGPSTDTQYF; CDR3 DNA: TGTGCCAGCAGTGTAGGTCCTAGCACAGATACGCAGTATTTT
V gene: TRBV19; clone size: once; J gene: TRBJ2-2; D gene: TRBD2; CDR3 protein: CASRSLIAGGKTGELFF; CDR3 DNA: TGTGCCAGTAGGTCCCTCATAGCGGGAGGAAAGACCGGGGAGCTGTTTTTT
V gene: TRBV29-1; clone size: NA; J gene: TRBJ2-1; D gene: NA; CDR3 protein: CSVESTEQFF; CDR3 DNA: TGCAGCGTTGAGTCTACTGAGCAGTTCTTC
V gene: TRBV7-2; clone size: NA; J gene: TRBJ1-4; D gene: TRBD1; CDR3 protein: CASSLGDSNEKLFF; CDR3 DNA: TGTGCCAGCAGCTTAGGGGACAGTAATGAAAAACTGTTTTTT
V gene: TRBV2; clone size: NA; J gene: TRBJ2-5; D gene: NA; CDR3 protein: CASSFGQGAHWYQETQYF; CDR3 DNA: TGTGCCAGCAGTTTTGGACAAGGAGCCCACTGGTACCAAGAGACCCAGTACTTC
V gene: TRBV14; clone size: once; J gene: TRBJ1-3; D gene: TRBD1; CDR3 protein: CASSQRDSSGNTIYF; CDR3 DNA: TGTGCCAGCAGCCAAAGGGACAGCTCTGGAAACACCATATATTTT
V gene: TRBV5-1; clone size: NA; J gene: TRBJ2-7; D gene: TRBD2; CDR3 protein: CASSLWRTSGLYEQYF; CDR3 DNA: TGCGCCAGCAGCTTGTGGAGGACTAGCGGGCTCTACGAGCAGTACTTC
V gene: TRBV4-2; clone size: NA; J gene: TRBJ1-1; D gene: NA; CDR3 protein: CASSQGDPDTEAFF; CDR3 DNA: TGTGCCAGCAGCCAAGGGGACCCAGACACTGAAGCTTTCTTT
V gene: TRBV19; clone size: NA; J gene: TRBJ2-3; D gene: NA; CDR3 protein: CASSIVMGRDTDTQYF; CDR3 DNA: TGTGCCAGTAGTATAGTTATGGGTAGGGACACAGATACGCAGTATTTT
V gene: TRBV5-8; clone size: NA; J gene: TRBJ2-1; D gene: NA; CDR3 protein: CASNFGGRNEQFF; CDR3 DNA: TGTGCCAGCAACTTCGGGGGCCGCAATGAGCAGTTCTTC
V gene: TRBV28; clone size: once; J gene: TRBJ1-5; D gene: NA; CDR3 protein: CASSLGTPSSNQPQHF; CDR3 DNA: TGTGCCAGCAGCTTGGGGACCCCTTCTAGCAATCAGCCCCAGCATTTT
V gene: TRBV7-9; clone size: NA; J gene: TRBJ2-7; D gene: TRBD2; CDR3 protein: CASSLAGRSYEQYF; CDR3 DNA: TGTGCCAGCAGTTTAGCGGGAAGGAGCTACGAGCAGTACTTC
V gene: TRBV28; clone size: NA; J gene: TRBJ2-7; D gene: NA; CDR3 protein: CASSLEGNEQYF; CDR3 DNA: TGTGCCAGCAGCCTGGAGGGTAACGAGCAGTACTTC
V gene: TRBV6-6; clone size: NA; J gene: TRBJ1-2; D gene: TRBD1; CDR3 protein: CASSGTGGYGYTF; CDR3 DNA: TGTGCCAGCAGTGGGACAGGGGGCTATGGCTACACCTTC
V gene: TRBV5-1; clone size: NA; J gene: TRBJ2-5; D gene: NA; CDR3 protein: CASSLTDSQETQYF; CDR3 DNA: TGCGCCAGCAGCTTGACGGACAGCCAAGAGACCCAGTACTTC
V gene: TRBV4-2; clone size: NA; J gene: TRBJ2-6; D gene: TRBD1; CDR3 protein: CASSQGRDRGYVLTF; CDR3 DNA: TGTGCCAGCAGCCAGGGAAGGGACAGGGGGTATGTCCTGACTTTC
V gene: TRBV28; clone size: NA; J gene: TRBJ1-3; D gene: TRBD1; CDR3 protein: CATLNRGLIPSGNTIYF; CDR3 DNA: TGTGCCACCTTAAACAGGGGACTTATACCGTCTGGAAACACCATATATTTT
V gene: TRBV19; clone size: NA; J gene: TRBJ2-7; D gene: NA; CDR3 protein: CASSIGLTVYEQYF; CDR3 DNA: TGTGCCAGTAGTATAGGGCTGACAGTTTACGAGCAGTACTTC
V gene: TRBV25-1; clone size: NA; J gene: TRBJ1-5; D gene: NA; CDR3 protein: CASSDRGANQPQHF; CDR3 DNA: TGTGCCAGCAGCGATAGAGGGGCTAATCAGCCCCAGCATTTT
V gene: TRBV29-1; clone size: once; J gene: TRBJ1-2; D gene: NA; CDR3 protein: CSVEDGGVYGYTF; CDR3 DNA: TGCAGCGTTGAAGATGGGGGTGTTTATGGCTACACCTTC
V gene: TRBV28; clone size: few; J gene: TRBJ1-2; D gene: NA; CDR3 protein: CASSLEGLNPGYTF; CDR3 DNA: TGTGCCAGCAGTTTAGAGGGACTGAACCCTGGCTACACCTTC
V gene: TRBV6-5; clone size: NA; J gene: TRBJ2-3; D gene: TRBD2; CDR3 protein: CASILAGSTDTQYF; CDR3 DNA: TGTGCCAGCATACTAGCGGGCAGCACAGATACGCAGTATTTT
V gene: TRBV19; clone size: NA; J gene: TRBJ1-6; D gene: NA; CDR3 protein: CASSAGVGNSPLHF; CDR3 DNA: TGTGCCAGTAGTGCCGGGGTGGGTAATTCACCCCTCCACTTT
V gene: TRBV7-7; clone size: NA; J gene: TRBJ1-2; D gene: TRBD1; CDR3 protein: CASSLSPYDRGQGYTF; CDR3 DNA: TGTGCTAGCAGCTTAAGCCCTTATGACAGGGGGCAAGGCTACACCTTC
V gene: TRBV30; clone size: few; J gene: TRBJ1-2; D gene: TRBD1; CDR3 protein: CAWSTAGGLGTF; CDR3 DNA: TGTGCCTGGAGTACGGCAGGGGGTCTCGGCACCTTC
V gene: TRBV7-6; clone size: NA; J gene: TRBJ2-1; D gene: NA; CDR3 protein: CASSSELRAGNEQFF; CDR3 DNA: TGTGCCAGCAGTTCCGAACTGAGGGCCGGCAATGAGCAGTTCTTC
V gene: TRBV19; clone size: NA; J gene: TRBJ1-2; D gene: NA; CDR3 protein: CASSEGLYGYTF; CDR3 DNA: TGTGCCAGTAGTGAGGGACTCTATGGCTACACCTTC
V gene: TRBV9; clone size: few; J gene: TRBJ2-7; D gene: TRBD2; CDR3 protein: CASSQGLAGYEQYF; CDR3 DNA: TGTGCCAGCAGCCAGGGACTAGCGGGCTACGAGCAGTACTTC
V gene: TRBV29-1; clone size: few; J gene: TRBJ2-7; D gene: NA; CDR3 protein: CSVVQVYGTYEQYF; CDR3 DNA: TGCAGCGTTGTACAGGTTTATGGGACCTACGAGCAGTACTTC
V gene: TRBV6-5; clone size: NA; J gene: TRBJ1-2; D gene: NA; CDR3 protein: CASSYGPIYGYTF; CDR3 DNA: TGTGCCAGCAGTTATGGCCCGATCTATGGCTACACCTTC
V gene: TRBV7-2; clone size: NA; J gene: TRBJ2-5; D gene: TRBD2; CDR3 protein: CASSLRAGEETQYF; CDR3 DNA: TGTGCCAGCAGCTTACGGGCGGGAGAAGAGACCCAGTACTTC
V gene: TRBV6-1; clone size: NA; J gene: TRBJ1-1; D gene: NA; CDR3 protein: CASRGGSSTEAFF; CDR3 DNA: TGTGCCAGCCGGGGAGGGTCCAGCACTGAAGCTTTCTTT
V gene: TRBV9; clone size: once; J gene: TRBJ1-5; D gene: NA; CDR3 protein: CASSVQGLSNQPQHF; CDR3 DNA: TGTGCCAGCAGCGTACAGGGACTTAGCAATCAGCCCCAGCATTTT
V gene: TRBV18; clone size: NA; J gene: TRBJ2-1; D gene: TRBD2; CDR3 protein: CASSQNGLTSGMYEQFF; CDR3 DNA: TGTGCCAGCTCCCAAAACGGCCTGACTAGCGGGATGTATGAGCAGTTCTTC
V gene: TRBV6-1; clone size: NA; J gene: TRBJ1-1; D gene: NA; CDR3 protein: CASTQGTTNTEAFF; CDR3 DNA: TGTGCCAGCACCCAAGGGACGACGAACACTGAAGCTTTCTTT
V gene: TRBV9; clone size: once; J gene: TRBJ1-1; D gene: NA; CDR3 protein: CASSPLGHTEAFF; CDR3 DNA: TGTGCCAGCAGCCCCCTGGGCCACACTGAAGCTTTCTTT